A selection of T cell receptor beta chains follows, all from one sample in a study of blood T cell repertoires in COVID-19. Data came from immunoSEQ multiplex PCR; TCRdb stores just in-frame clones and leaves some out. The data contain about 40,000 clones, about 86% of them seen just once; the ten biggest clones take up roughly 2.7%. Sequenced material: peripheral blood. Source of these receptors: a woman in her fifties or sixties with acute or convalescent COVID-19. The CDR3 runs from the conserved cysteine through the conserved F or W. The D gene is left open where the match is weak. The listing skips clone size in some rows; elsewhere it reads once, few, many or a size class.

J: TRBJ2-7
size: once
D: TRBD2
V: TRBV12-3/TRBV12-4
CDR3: CASTSSGGAEQYF
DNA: TGTGCCAGCACCTCCTCCGGGGGGGCCGAGCAGTACTTC

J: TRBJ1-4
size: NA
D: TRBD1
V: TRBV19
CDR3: CASSTVRDRLEKLFF
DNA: TGTGCCAGTAGTACCGTCCGGGACAGATTGGAAAAACTGTTTTTT

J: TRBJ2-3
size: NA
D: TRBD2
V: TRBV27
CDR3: CASRAGASGSWDTQYF
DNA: TGTGCCAGCAGGGCCGGGGCTAGCGGGAGTTGGGATACGCAGTATTTT

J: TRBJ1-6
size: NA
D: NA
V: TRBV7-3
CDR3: CASSLGTFNSPLHF
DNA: TGTGCCAGCAGCTTAGGGACTTTTAATTCACCCCTCCACTTT

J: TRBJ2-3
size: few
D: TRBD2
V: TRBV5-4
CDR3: CASSPGGGRDIDTQYF
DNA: TGTGCCAGCTCCCCGGGGGGCGGGAGGGATATAGATACGCAGTATTTT

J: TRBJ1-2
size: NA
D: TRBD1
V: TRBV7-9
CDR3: CASRPRQGANYGYTF
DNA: TGTGCCAGCAGGCCTAGACAGGGGGCAAATTATGGCTACACCTTC

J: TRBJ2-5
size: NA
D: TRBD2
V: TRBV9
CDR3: CASSVGGSGGAQTQYF
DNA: TGTGCCAGCAGCGTAGGAGGTAGCGGGGGGGCCCAGACCCAGTACTTC

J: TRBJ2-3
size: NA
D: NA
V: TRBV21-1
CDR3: CASRRSSVWRIPRKSPGTADTQYF
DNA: TGTGCCAGCCGTAGATCGTCCGTCTGGAGAATACCGCGGAAATCTCCCGGGACAGCCGATACGCAGTATTTT

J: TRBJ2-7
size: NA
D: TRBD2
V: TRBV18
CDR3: CASSLRSGSYEQYF
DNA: TGTGCCAGCTCGCTTCGTAGCGGGAGTTACGAGCAGTACTTC

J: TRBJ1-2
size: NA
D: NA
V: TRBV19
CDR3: CASSIEGRNGYTF
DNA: TGTGCCAGTAGTATTGAGGGGAGGAATGGCTACACCTTC

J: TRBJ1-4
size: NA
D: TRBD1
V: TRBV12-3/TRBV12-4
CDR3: CASRRQGNEKLFF
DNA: TGTGCCAGCAGAAGACAGGGAAATGAAAAACTGTTTTTT

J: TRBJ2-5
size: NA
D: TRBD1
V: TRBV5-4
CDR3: CASSRDRETQYF
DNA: TGTGCCAGCAGCCGGGACAGAGAGACCCAGTACTTC

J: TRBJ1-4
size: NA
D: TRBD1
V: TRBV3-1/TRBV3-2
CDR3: CASSPGQGGEKLFF
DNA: TGTGCCAGCAGCCCCGGACAGGGAGGGGAAAAACTGTTTTTT

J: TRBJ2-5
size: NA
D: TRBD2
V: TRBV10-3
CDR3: CAISDQRGGLETQYF
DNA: TGTGCCATCAGTGACCAGCGGGGGGGCCTGGAGACCCAGTACTTC

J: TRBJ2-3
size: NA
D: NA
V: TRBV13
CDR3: CASREGATDTQYF
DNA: TGTGCCAGCAGAGAAGGGGCGACAGATACGCAGTATTTT

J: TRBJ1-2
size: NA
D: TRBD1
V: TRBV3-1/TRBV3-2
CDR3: CASSPGQGAWGYTF
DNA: TGTGCCAGCAGCCCAGGACAGGGGGCATGGGGCTACACCTTC

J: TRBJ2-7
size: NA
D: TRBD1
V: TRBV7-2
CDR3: CASSLVSQGAYEQYF
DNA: TGTGCCAGCAGCTTAGTCAGTCAGGGGGCCTACGAGCAGTACTTC

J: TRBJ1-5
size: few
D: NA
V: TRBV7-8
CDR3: CASSSGAMGNQPQHF
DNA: TGTGCCAGCAGCTCCGGAGCGATGGGCAATCAGCCCCAGCATTTT

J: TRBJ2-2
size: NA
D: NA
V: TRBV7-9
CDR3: CASTQGGGDTGELFF
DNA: TGTGCCTCCACCCAGGGAGGGGGGGACACCGGGGAGCTGTTTTTT

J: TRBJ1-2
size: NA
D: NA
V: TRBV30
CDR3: CAWSVHRGNYGYTF
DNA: TGTGCCTGGAGTGTACACCGGGGGAACTATGGCTACACCTTC

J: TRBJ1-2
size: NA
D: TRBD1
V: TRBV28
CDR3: CASSLSAGGFDGYTF
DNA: TGTGCCAGCAGTTTATCGGCAGGGGGCTTCGATGGCTACACCTTC

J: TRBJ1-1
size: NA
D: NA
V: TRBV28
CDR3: CASSWLRMNTEAFF
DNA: TGTGCCAGCAGTTGGTTGCGGATGAACACTGAAGCTTTCTTT

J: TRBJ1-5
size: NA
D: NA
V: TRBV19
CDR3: CASSTGAGNQPQHF
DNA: TGTGCCAGTAGTACAGGGGCAGGTAATCAGCCCCAGCATTTT

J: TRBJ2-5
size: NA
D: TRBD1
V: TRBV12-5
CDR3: CASAHRTGIKETQYF
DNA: TGTGCTAGTGCCCACCGGACAGGGATTAAAGAGACCCAGTACTTC

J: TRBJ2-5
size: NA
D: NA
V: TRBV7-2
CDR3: CASSFDFGTYENF
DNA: TGTGCCAGCAGTTTTGACTTCGGGACTTATGAGAACTTC

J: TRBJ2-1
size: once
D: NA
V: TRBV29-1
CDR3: CSVALGQFSYNEQFF
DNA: TGCAGCGTTGCATTAGGACAGTTCTCCTACAATGAGCAGTTCTTC

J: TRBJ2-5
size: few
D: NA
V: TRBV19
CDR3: CASSISRSQETQYF
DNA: TGTGCCAGTAGTATAAGCCGTAGCCAAGAGACCCAGTACTTC